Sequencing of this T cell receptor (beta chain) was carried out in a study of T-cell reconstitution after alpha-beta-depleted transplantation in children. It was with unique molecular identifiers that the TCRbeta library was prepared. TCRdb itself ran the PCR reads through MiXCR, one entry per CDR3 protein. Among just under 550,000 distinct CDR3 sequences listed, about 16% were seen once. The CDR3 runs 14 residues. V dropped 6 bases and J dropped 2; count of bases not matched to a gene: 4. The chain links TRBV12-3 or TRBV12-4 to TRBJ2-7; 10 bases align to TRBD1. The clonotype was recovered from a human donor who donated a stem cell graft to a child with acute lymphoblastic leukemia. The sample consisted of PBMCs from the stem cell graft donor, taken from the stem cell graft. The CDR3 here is CASRKGQGAYEQYF. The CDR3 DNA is TGTGCCAGCAGGAAAGGACAGGGGGCCTACGAGCAGTACTTC.